This T cell receptor (beta chain) was sequenced for a study of cytomegalovirus exposure and HLA in healthy donors (dated by TCRdb to 2017 to 2019). A note on the overall study: According to a later analysis, one platform produced both the approximately 110 validation repertoires and the approximately 670 repertoires of the first cohort. The aim of the study was to test whether cataloging public T cell receptors could identify signatures of past pathogen exposure. Along with the approximately 670-subject first cohort, a separate validation cohort of 120 different subjects was used. To predict cytomegalovirus infection status, the study brought together high-throughput TCR immunosequencing, statistical association of individual TCRs with disease status, and machine learning.

The donors belonged to the validation cohort of about 110 subjects, which was separate from the roughly 700-subject first cohort. Details on this clone: Its cognate antigen has yet to be identified. Per-nucleotide qualities are absent, and no much larger clonotype sits a single base away.

Including cysteine and phenylalanine, the CDR3 has 17 amino acids. Only CDR3 DNA is held: 51 bases, read in frame from base 1. V lost 3 bases and J lost 4 bases, and the count of bases not matched to a germline gene is 13. Based on the germline V gene (reference sequence), the CDR1 and CDR2 sequences are MNHEY and SMNVEV. Libraries were made using the immunoSEQ multiplex PCR assay. In the original analysis: A statistical classification framework was built to diagnose cytomegalovirus status from the catalog of TCR beta chain sequences. In TCRdb, the immuneACCESS table is reduced to in-frame sequences with V and J assigned. These tables do not hold every clone; where another copy was compared, an unresolved V gene accounts for under half, and the others remain unexplained. V and J calls and clone size are given by that table; D and trimming were obtained from the DNA. Counted in this sample were about 170,000 clones; around nine tenths of them appeared once. Roughly 1.3% of the sample goes to the ten largest clones.

The investigation overall reported the following: The authors suggested that the approach could potentially be generalized to other disease states and immunological phenotypes. Cytomegalovirus status was reported to be diagnosed by the classifier with high specificity and sensitivity in both the original and validation cohorts. Most TCR sequences were observed very rarely across donors, whereas some public TCRs were present in many individuals. In vitro tests confirmed that a few of the cytomegalovirus-associated TCR beta chains recognize cytomegalovirus antigens. The study gave a list of under 200 TCR beta chains associated with cytomegalovirus. The validation cohort had no HLA typing available for a later analysis, so co-occurrence within that cohort was assessed over all 130 or so repertoires. Subsequent analysis determined that TCRs grouped into clusters in the first cohort also showed a tendency toward co-occurrence across the approximately 120 validation repertoires, and 90% to 95% of cluster scores exceeded 0.

Here the chain combines TRBV27 and TRBJ2-5, and 8 junction bases match TRBD1. The sequence was obtained from a young woman in good health and CMV-seronegative. Material: PBMCs. DNA sequence: TGTGCCAGCAGTTTCAGGGGGCTCGGGTCGATTCGAGAGACCCAGTACTTC. Protein translation: CASSFRGLGSIRETQYF.